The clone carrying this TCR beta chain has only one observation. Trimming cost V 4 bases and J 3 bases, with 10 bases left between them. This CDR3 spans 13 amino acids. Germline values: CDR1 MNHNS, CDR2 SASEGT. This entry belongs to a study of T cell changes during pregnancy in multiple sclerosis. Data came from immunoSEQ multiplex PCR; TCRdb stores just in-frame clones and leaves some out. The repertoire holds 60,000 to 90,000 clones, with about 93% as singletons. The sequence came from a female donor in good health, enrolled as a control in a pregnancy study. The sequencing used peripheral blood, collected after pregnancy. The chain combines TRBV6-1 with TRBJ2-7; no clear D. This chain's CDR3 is CASSGGYLYEQYF. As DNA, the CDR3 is TGTGCCAGCAGTGGAGGATACCTCTACGAGCAGTACTTC.